What follows is one T cell receptor (beta chain) and its context. This specimen belongs to a study of CD8 T cells in Susac syndrome. CDR3 length: 15 amino acids. Trimming pared 6 bases from V and 2 bases from J, leaving 17 bases between. Germline V gene data show CDR1 as WSHSY and CDR2 as SAAADI. The multiple sclerosis controls were treatment-naive patients with relapsing-remitting disease that was stable or active. Reverse transcription used roughly 0.45 to 1 ug RNA and random hexamers. It was immunoSEQ multiplex PCR that amplified TCR beta CDR3 across 54 Vbeta and 13 Jbeta. TCRdb re-analysed the immunoSEQ multiplex PCR reads in MiXCR, keeping a single row per CDR3 protein. The sample records 150,000 to 200,000 distinct CDR3 sequences, approximately 94% being singletons.

The sequenced sample consisted of CD4+ T cells from PBMCs. V is TRBV10-2 and J is TRBJ2-7; tentative D call: TRBD1 (5 bases). The receptor comes from a human donor with multiple sclerosis. The CDR3 nucleotides are TGCGCCAGCAGGCCCTCGTGGGGCGGAACCTACGAGCAGTACTTC. It specifies CASRPSWGGTYEQYF.